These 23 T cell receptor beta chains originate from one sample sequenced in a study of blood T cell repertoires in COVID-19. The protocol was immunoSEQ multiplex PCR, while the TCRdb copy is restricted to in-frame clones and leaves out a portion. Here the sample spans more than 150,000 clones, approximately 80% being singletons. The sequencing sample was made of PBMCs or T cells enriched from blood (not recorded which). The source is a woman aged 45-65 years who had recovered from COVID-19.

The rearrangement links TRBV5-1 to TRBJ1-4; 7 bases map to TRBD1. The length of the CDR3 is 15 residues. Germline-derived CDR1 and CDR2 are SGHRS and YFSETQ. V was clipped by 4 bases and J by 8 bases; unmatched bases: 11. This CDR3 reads CASSVSGGRGEKLFF. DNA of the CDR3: TGCGCCAGCAGCGTCTCAGGGGGTAGAGGGGAAAAACTGTTTTTT.

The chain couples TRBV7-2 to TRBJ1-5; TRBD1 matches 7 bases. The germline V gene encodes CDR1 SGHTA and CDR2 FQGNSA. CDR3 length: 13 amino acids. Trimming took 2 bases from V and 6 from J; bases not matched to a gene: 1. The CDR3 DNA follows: TGTGCCAGCAGCTTACAGGGGGGTCAGCCCCAGCATTTT. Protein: CASSLQGGQPQHF.

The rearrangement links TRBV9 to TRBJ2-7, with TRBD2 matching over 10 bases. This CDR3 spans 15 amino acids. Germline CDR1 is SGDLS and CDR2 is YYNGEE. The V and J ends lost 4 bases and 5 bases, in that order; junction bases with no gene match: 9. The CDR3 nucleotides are TGTGCCAGCAGCCCCCGGGCTAGCGGGAGCGACGAGCAGTACTTC. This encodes CASSPRASGSDEQYF.

CDR3 region: CSAHSGKGTEAFF. CDR3 in DNA: TGCAGCGCCCATTCCGGGAAGGGCACTGAAGCTTTCTTT. This sequence joins TRBV29-1 and TRBJ1-1; D not resolved. From germline, CDR1 is SQVTM and CDR2 ANQGSEA. V lost 7 bases, J lost 4 bases, and 16 bases lay in between. This CDR3 is built from 13 residues.

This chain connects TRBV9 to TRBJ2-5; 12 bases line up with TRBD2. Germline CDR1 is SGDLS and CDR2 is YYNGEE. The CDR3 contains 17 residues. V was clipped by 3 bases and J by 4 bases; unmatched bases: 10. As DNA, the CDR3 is TGTGCCAGCAGCGCCAGACTAGCGGGAGTAGGAGGAGAGACCCAGTACTTC. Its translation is CASSARLAGVGGETQYF. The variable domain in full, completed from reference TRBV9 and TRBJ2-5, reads DSGVTQTPKHLITATGQRVTLRCSPRSGDLSVYWYQQSLDQGLQFLIQYYNGEERAKGNILERFSAQQFPDLHSELNLSSLELGDSALYFCASSARLAGVGGETQYFGPGTRLLVL.

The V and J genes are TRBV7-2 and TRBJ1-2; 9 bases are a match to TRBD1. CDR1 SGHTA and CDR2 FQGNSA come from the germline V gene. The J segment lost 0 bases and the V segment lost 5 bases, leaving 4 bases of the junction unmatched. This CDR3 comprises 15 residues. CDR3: CASSVRTGANYGYTF. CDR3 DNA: TGTGCCAGCAGCGTCCGGACAGGGGCTAACTATGGCTACACCTTC.

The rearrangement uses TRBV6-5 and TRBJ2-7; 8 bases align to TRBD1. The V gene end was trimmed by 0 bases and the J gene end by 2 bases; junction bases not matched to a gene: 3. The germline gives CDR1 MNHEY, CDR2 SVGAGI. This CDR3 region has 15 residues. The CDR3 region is CASSYSAGQAYEQYF. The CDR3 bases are TGTGCCAGCAGTTACTCGGCGGGACAGGCCTACGAGCAGTACTTC.

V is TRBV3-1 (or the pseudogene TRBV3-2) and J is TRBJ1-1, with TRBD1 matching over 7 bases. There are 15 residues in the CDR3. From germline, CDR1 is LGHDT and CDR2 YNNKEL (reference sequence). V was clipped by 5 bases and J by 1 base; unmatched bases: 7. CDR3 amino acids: CASSVATGSNTEAFF. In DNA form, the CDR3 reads TGTGCCAGCAGCGTCGCGACAGGGTCGAACACTGAAGCTTTCTTT.

This CDR3 reads CASSLSVGEGTDTQYF. The CDR3 bases are TGTGCCAGCAGCTTAAGTGTAGGGGAGGGCACAGATACGCAGTATTTT. The chain couples TRBV7-3 to TRBJ2-3, with D possibly being TRBD2 (6 bases). Per the germline V gene, CDR1 is SGHTA and CDR2 is FQGTGA. V lost 1 base and J 1 base, leaving 12 bases between the germline ends. This CDR3 has 16 residues. Full variable domain (outside the CDR3, taken from reference TRBV7-3 and TRBJ2-3): GAGVSQTPSNKVTEKGKYVELRCDPISGHTALYWYRQSLGQGPEFLIYFQGTGAADDSGLPNDRFFAVRPEGSVSTLKIQRTERGDSAVYLCASSLSVGEGTDTQYFGPGTRLTVL.

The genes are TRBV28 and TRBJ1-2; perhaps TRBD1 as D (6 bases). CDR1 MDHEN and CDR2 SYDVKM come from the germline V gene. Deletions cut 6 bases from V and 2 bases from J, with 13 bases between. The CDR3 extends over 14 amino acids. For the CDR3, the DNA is TGTGCCAGCAGGGGGGCGGGGGACAACTATGGCTACACCTTC. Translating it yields CASRGAGDNYGYTF.

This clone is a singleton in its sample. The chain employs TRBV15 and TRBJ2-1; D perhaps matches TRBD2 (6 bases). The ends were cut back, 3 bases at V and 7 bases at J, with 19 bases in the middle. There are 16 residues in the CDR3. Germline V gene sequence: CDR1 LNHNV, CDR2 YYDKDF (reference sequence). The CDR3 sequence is CATSRARTGVFNEQFF. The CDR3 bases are TGTGCCACCAGCAGGGCGAGGACGGGAGTTTTTAATGAGCAGTTCTTC.

CDR3 sequence reads: CSVEVRHHSNQPQHF. The CDR3 region has the DNA TGCAGCGTTGAAGTCAGGCACCATAGCAATCAGCCCCAGCATTTT. The gene calls are TRBV29-1 and TRBJ1-5; no reliable D call. With 1 base removed from V and 0 bases from J, the gap between germline ends came to 10 bases. The CDR3 sequence is 15 residues long. Germline V gene sequence: CDR1 SQVTM, CDR2 ANQGSEA.

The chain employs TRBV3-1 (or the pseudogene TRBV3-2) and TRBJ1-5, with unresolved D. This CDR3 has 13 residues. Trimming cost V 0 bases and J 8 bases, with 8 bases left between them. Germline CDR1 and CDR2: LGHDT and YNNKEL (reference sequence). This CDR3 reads CASSQDLTEPQHF. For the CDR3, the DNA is TGTGCCAGCAGCCAAGATCTCACGGAGCCCCAGCATTTT.

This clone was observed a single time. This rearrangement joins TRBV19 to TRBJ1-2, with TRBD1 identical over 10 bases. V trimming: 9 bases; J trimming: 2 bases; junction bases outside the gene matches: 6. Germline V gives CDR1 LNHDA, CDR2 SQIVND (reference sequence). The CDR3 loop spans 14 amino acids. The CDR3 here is CASRRQGANYGYTF. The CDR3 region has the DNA TGTGCCAGCAGACGACAGGGGGCAAACTATGGCTACACCTTC.

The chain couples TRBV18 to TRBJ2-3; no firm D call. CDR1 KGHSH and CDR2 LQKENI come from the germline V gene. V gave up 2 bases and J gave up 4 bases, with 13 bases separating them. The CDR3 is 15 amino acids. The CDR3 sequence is CASSPNRRSADTQYF. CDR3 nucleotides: TGTGCCAGCTCACCAAATCGGCGGAGCGCAGATACGCAGTATTTT. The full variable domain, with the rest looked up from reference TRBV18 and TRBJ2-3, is NAGVMQNPRHLVRRRGQEARLRCSPMKGHSHVYWYRQLPEEGLKFMVYLQKENIIDESGMPKERFSAEFPKEGPSILRIQQVVRGDSAAYFCASSPNRRSADTQYFGPGTRLTVL.

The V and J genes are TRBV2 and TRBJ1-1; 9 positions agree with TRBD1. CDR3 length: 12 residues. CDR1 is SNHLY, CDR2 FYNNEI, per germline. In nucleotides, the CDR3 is TGTGCAGAGGGGACAGGGCGTACTGAAGCTTTCTTT. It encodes CAEGTGRTEAFF.

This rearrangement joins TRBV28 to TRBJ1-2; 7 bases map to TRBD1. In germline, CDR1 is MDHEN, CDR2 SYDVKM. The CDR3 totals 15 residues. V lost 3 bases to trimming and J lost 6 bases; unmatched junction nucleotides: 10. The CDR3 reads CASSFPTRRGNGYTF. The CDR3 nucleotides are TGTGCCAGCAGTTTCCCCACCCGCAGGGGGAATGGCTACACCTTC.

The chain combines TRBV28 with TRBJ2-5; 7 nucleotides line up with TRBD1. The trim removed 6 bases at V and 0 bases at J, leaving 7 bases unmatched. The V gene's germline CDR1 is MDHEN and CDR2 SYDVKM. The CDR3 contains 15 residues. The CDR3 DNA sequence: TGTGCCAGCAGGGCTTCGACAGGGCACCAAGAGACCCAGTACTTC. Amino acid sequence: CASRASTGHQETQYF.

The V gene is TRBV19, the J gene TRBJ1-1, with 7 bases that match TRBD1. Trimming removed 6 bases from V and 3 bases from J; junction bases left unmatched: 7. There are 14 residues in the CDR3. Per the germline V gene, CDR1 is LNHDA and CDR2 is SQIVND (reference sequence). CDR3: CASSRIDRDTEAFF. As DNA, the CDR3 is TGTGCCAGTAGCCGGATCGACAGGGACACTGAAGCTTTCTTT.

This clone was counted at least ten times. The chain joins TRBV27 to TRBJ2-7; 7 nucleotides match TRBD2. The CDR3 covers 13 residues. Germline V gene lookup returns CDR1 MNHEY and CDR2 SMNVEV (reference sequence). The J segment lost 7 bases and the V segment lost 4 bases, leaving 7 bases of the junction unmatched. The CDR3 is CASSWANGREQYF. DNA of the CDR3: TGTGCCAGCAGTTGGGCGAACGGGAGGGAGCAGTACTTC.

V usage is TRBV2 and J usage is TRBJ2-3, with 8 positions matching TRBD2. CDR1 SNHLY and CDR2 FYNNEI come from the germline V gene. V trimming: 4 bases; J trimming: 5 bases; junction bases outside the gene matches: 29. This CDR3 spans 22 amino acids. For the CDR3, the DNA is TGTGCCAGCAGTGCGTCCCATCCGCCGGGACTAGGCTCCTCTTCAGTGGGAGATACGCAGTATTTT. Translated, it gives CASSASHPPGLGSSSVGDTQYF.

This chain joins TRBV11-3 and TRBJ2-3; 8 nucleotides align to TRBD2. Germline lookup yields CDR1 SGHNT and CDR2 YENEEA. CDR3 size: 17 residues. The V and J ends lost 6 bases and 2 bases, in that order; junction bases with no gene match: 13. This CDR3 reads CASRPHTSGEVTDTQYF. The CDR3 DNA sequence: TGTGCCAGCAGACCTCATACTAGCGGAGAAGTCACAGATACGCAGTATTTT. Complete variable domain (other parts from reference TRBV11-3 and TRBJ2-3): EAGVVQSPRYKIIEKKQPVAFWCNPISGHNTLYWYLQNLGQGPELLIRYENEEAVDDSQLPKDRFSAERLKGVDSTLKIQPAELGDSAVYLCASRPHTSGEVTDTQYFGPGTRLTVL.

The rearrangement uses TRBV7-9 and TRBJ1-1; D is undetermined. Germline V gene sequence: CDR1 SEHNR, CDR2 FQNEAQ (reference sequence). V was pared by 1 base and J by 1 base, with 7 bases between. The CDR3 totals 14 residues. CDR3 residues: CASSLVVENTEAFF. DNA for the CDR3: TGTGCCAGCAGCTTAGTTGTAGAGAACACTGAAGCTTTCTTT.